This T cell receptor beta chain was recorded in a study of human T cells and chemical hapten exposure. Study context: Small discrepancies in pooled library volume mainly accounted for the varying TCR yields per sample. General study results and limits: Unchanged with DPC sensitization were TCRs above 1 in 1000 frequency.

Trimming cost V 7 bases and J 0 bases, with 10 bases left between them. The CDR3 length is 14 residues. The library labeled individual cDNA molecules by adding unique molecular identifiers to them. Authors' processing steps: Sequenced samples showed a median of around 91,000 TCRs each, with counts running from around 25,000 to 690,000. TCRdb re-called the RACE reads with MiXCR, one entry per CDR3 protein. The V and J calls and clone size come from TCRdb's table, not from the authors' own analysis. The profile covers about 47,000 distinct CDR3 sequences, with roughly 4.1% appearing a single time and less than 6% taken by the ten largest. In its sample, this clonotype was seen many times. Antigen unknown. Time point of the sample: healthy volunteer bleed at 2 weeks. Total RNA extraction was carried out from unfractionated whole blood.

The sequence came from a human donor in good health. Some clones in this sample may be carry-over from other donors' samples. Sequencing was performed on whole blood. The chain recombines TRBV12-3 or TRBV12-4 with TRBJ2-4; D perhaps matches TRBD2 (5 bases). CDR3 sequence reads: CASTAGQAKNIQYF. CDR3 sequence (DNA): TGTGCCAGCACGGCGGGCCAAGCCAAAAACATTCAGTACTTC.